The rows below give T cell receptor beta chains drawn from one sample of a study of siplizumab effects on memory and regulatory T cells. Generated by immunoSEQ multiplex PCR, the TCRdb table keeps only in-frame clones and is missing some. The sample includes 100,000 or so clones, 80% to 95% of them seen just once. Sequenced input: CD4+ T cells sorted from blood. These receptors all stem from a human donor in good health. Some clones in this sample may be carry-over from other donors' samples. The CDR3 runs from the conserved cysteine through the conserved F or W. D genes are given only for firm matches.

D: TRBD2; V: TRBV11-2; J: TRBJ2-2; CDR3: CASSFTSGRAGELFF; DNA: TGTGCCAGCAGCTTCACTAGCGGGAGGGCCGGGGAGCTGTTTTTT
D: TRBD1; V: TRBV6-6; J: TRBJ1-5; CDR3: CASSYRQGGQPQHF; DNA: TGTGCCAGCAGTTACCGACAGGGCGGTCAGCCCCAGCATTTT
D: -; V: TRBV27; J: TRBJ2-3; CDR3: CASIFRALGEPDTQYF; DNA: TGTGCCAGCATATTTAGGGCTTTAGGGGAGCCAGATACGCAGTATTTT
D: TRBD1; V: TRBV7-9; J: TRBJ2-7; CDR3: CASSSFPGQGRSEQYF; DNA: TGTGCCAGCAGCTCTTTTCCGGGACAGGGAAGGAGCGAGCAGTACTTC
D: -; V: TRBV5-8; J: TRBJ1-5; CDR3: CASSFRDQPQHF; DNA: TGTGCCAGCAGCTTCAGGGATCAGCCCCAGCATTTT
D: -; V: TRBV4-2; J: TRBJ1-2; CDR3: CASSQESRGQGTYTF; DNA: TGTGCCAGCAGCCAGGAAAGCCGAGGACAAGGAACCTACACCTTC
D: -; V: TRBV7-6; J: TRBJ1-3; CDR3: CASSAGGYSGNTIYF; DNA: TGTGCCAGCAGCGCGGGCGGGTACTCTGGAAACACCATATATTTT
D: -; V: TRBV6-1; J: TRBJ2-5; CDR3: CATQTHWEGKTQYF; DNA: TGTGCCACACAAACCCATTGGGAAGGGAAGACCCAGTACTTC
D: TRBD1; V: TRBV7-3; J: TRBJ1-1; CDR3: CASSDSPTGAEAFF; DNA: TGTGCCAGCAGCGACTCCCCGACAGGGGCTGAAGCTTTCTTT
D: -; V: TRBV7-6; J: TRBJ2-1; CDR3: CASSLALTPPEFF; DNA: TGTGCCAGCAGCTTAGCATTAACGCCTCCGGAGTTCTTC